Listed below are T cell receptor beta chains from one sample, sequenced in a study of T cell responses to AZD1222 COVID-19 vaccine. Using immunoSEQ multiplex PCR, the repertoire was profiled, and TCRdb retains in-frame clones only, with some absent. Seen here are 150,000 or so clones, about 90% observed once, and the top ten hold about 4.6%. The sample in question was peripheral blood, obtained on day 0 of AZD1222 vaccination. The receptors were sampled from an adult in good health. CDR3s leave out the opening cysteine and the closing phenylalanine or tryptophan.

V gene,J gene,CDR3 protein
TRBV19,TRBJ1-5,ASSIGDRGQPQH
TRBV27,TRBJ1-2,ASSYSVDYGYT
TRBV6-6,TRBJ2-7,ASTYSGSDVPTKQY
TRBV6-8,TRBJ2-2,ASSPQGQGLNTGELF
TRBV6-2/TRBV6-3,TRBJ2-1,ASSYLGTTATNEQF
TRBV29-1,TRBJ2-7,SVEGRGYEQY
TRBV27,TRBJ2-3,ASSFRDSSTDTQY
TRBV10-1,TRBJ2-1,ASSESVGGHEQF
TRBV19,TRBJ1-2,ASSLPDKVYGYT
TRBV28,TRBJ2-1,ASRLDGPHNEQF
TRBV10-3,TRBJ2-7,AISGGTTPYEQY
TRBV6-5,TRBJ2-3,ASSYLTRAHTDTQY
TRBV5-4,TRBJ2-2,ASSFDLLAGELF
TRBV3-1/TRBV3-2,TRBJ2-7,ASSRFQDRSYEQY
TRBV18,TRBJ1-1,ASSPTTAERTEAF
TRBV11-2,TRBJ2-5,ASSFGRQETQY
TRBV6-5,TRBJ2-1,ASASGGGNEQF
TRBV13,TRBJ1-3,ASSLIGSVTGNTIY
TRBV11-2,TRBJ2-7,ASSPLTGELYEQY
TRBV2,TRBJ2-7,ASSELAGGSYEQY
TRBV6-5,TRBJ2-7,ASRKDTSERQY
TRBV7-9,TRBJ2-1,ASSLVQGGTDEQF
TRBV7-3,TRBJ2-1,ASSPSGSIYNEQF
TRBV4-2,TRBJ2-1,ASSQVTGKGNSNEF
TRBV6-6,TRBJ1-4,ASSMWDTEKLF
TRBV6-5,TRBJ1-2,ASSHGTGVGYT
TRBV6-2/TRBV6-3,TRBJ1-1,ASSTGSGNTEAF
TRBV11-2,TRBJ2-3,ASSSYRGPTDTQY
TRBV2,TRBJ1-5,ASGRGGSQPQH
TRBV6-5,TRBJ1-1,ASSSGGAEAF
TRBV13,TRBJ2-7,ASSLEGKSYEQY
TRBV2,TRBJ1-1,ASSEGRPGAF
TRBV7-9,TRBJ2-5,ASSLLVGQETQY
TRBV10-1,TRBJ2-2,ASSRGTPNTGELF
TRBV10-2,TRBJ2-1,ASSESLGRVFYNEQF
TRBV20-1,TRBJ1-5,SASGSNQPQH
TRBV6-2/TRBV6-3,TRBJ2-2,ASSYTRGELF